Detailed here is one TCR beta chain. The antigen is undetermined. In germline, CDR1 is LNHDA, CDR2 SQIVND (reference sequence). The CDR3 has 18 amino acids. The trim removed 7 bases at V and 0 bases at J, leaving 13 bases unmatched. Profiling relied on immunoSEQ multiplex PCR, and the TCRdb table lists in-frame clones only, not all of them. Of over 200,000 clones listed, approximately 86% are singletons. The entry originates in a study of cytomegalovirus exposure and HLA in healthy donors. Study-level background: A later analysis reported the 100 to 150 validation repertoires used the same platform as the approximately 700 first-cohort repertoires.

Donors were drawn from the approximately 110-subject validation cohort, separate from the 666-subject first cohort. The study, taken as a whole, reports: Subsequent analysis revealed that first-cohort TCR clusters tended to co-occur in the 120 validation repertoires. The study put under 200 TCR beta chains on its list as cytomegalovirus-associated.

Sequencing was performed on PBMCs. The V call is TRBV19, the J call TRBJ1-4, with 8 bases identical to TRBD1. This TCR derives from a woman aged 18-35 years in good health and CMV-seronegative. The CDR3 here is CASIPGQANPATNEKLFF. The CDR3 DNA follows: TGTGCCAGTATCCCGGGACAGGCAAACCCTGCAACTAATGAAAAACTGTTTTTT.